This T cell receptor beta chain was identified in a study of T cell changes during pregnancy in multiple sclerosis. Assay used: immunoSEQ multiplex PCR; TCRdb lists only in-frame clones, some missing. Of 45,000 to 60,000 clones in the sample, roughly 90% were seen once. V trimming: 8 bases; J trimming: 2 bases; junction bases outside the gene matches: 7. The germline V gene encodes CDR1 MNHEY and CDR2 SVGAGI. CDR3 size: 14 residues. The clonotype originates from a female donor with multiple sclerosis, enrolled in a pregnancy study. The V and J genes are TRBV6-5 and TRBJ1-2, with 8 bases identical to TRBD1. Sequences were derived from CD8+ T cells from peripheral blood mononuclear cells, sampled before pregnancy. CDR3 bases: TGTGCCAGCGGCCCCGGACAGGGAAACTATGGCTACACCTTC. This codes for CASGPGQGNYGYTF.